The T cell receptor (beta chain) under discussion was sequenced for a study of blood T cells in healthy people across ages. Study-wide results and limits: Older age coincided with a roughly linear decline in TCR beta diversity per million T cells.

A second PCR of 7 to 11 cycles used a sample-barcoded 5' primer and a J-beta primer mix. Every cDNA molecule carried a tag from a template-switch adaptor bearing 12 random nucleotides. Each CDR3 protein is one row after TCRdb ran MiXCR on the 5' RACE reads. The top ten hold roughly 8.2% of the sample, which has 1.5 million to 2 million distinct CDR3 sequences, 28% seen once. This CDR3 spans 10 amino acids. Germline-derived CDR1 and CDR2 are SGHTA and FQGNSA. V lost 5 bases and J lost 6, with 4 bases in between. Whenever a sample was processed, at least 7 million PBMCs were isolated. This clonotype came up many times. Its antigen is not identified.

Sequencing input: blood. This sequence was found in a woman aged 25-40 years in good health. This chain uses TRBV7-2 with TRBJ1-1; no clear D. This CDR3 reads CASSPAEAFF. The CDR3 DNA sequence: TGTGCCAGCAGCCCGGCTGAAGCTTTCTTT.